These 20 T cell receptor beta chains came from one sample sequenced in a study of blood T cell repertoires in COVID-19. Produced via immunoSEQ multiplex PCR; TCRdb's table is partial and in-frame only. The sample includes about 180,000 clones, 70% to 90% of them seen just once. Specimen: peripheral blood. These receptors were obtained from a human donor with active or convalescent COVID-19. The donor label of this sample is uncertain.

CDR3: CASSLARVVNTEAFF. As DNA, the CDR3 is TGTGCCAGCAGCTTAGCGAGGGTCGTGAACACTGAAGCTTTCTTT. The chain employs TRBV7-2 and TRBJ1-1; D gene uncertain. The germline V gene encodes CDR1 SGHTA and CDR2 FQGNSA. This CDR3 is 15 amino acids long. The V and J ends lost 0 bases and 0 bases respectively, with 8 bases between them. The variable domain in full, with the rest retrieved from reference TRBV7-2 and TRBJ1-1, is GAGVSQSPSNKVTEKGKDVELRCDPISGHTALYWYRQSLGQGLEFLIYFQGNSAPDKSGLPSDRFSAERTGGSVSTLTIQRTQQEDSAVYLCASSLARVVNTEAFFGQGTRLTVV.

In nucleotides, the CDR3 is TGTGCCAGCAGCCACCCCGGACAGGTCACTGAAGCTTTCTTT. This gives the protein CASSHPGQVTEAFF. This rearrangement joins TRBV7-9 to TRBJ1-1; TRBD1 aligns across 7 bases. The CDR3 has 14 residues. The J segment lost 4 bases and the V segment lost 5 bases, leaving 7 bases of the junction unmatched. Germline V CDR1 and CDR2: SEHNR, FQNEAQ (reference sequence).

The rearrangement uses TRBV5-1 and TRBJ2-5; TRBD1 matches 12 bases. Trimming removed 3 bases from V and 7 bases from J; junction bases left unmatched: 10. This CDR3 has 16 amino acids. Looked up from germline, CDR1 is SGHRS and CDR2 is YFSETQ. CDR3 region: CASSYTGTGGIGTQYF. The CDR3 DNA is TGCGCCAGCAGCTATACCGGGACAGGGGGCATTGGGACCCAGTACTTC.

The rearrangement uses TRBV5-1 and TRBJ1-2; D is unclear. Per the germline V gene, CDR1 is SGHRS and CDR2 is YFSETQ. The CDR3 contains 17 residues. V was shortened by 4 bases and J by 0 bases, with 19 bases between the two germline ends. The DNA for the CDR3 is TGCGCCAGCAGCACTCTCGGGTCCCGGGGAGCTAACTATGGCTACACCTTC. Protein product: CASSTLGSRGANYGYTF.

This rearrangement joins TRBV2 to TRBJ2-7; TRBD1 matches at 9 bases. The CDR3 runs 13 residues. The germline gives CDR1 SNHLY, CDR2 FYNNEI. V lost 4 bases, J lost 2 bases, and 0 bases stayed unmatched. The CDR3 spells CASSGQGAYEQYF. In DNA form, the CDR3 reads TGTGCCAGCAGTGGACAGGGGGCCTACGAGCAGTACTTC.

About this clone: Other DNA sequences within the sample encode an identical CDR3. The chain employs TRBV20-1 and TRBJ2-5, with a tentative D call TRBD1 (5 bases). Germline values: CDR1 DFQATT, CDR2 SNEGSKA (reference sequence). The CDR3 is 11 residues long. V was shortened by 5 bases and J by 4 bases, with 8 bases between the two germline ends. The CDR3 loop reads CSASDRETQYF. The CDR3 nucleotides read TGCAGTGCTTCTGACAGAGAGACCCAGTACTTC.

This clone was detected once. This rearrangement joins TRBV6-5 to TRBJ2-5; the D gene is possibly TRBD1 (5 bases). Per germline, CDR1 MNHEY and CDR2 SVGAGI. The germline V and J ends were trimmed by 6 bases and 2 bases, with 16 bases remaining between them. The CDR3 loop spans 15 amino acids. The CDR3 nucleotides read TGTGCCAGCAGCTCACAGGTTAAGAGGCAAGAGACCCAGTACTTC. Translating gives CASSSQVKRQETQYF.

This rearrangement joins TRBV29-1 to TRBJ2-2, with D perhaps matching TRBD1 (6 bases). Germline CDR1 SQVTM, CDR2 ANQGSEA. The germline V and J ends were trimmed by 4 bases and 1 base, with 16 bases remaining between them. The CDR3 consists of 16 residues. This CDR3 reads CSVVGVGGLNTGELFF. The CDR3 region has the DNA TGCAGCGTTGTGGGGGTAGGGGGATTGAACACCGGGGAGCTGTTTTTT.

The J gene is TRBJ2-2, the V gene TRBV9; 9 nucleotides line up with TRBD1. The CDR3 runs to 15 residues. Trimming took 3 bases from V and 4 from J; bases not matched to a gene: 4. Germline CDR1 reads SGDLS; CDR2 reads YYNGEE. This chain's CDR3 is CASSGTGGFTGELFF. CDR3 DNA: TGTGCCAGCAGCGGCACAGGGGGCTTCACCGGGGAGCTGTTTTTT.

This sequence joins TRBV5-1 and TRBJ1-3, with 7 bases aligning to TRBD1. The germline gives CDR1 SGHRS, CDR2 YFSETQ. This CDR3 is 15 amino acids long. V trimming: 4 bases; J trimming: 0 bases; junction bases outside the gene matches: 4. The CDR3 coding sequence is TGCGCCAGCAGCCCGACAGGGCTCTCTGGAAACACCATATATTTT. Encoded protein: CASSPTGLSGNTIYF.

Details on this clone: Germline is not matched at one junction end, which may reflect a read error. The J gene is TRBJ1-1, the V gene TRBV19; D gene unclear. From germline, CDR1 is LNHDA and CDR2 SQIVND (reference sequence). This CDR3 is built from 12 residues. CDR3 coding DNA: TGTGCCAGTAGTATAGGGTCAGGTAGGACTCTATTT. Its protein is CASSIGSGRTLF.

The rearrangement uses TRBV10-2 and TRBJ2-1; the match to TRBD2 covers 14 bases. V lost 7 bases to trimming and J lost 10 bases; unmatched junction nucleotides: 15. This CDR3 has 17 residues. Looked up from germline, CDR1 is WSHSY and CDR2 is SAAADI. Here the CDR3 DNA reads TGCGCCAGCACCATGAGGATAGGGACTAGCGGGAGTGACGAGCAGTTCTTC. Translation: CASTMRIGTSGSDEQFF.

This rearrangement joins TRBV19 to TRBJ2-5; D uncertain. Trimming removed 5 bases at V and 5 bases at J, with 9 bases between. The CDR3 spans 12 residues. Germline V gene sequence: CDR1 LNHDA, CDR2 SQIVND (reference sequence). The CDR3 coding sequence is TGTGCCAGTAGTCCCCATCGGGAGACCCAGTACTTC. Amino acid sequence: CASSPHRETQYF.

CDR3 nucleotide sequence: TGTGCCAACAAGTGGACAGGGGGAAGGGCAGAGCAGTACTTC. Translating it yields CANKWTGGRAEQYF. The chain recombines TRBV21-1 with TRBJ2-7; the table assigns TRBD1, which was not confirmed against the DNA. TRBV21-1 is reported as a pseudogene. The CDR3 runs 14 residues.

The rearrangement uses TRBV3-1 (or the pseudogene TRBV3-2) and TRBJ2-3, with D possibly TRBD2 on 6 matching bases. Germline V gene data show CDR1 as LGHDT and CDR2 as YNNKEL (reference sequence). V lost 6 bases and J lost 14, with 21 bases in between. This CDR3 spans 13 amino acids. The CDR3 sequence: CASSPALGGGVYF. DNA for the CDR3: TGTGCCAGCAGTCCCGCGTTGGGGGGTGGCGTGTATTTT.

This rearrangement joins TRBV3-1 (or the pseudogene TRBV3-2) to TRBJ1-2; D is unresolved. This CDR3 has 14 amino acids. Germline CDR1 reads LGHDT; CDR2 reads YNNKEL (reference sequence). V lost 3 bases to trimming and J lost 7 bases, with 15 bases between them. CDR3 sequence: CASSQEGSVAGYTF. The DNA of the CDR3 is TGTGCCAGCAGCCAGGAGGGAAGTGTGGCTGGCTACACCTTC.

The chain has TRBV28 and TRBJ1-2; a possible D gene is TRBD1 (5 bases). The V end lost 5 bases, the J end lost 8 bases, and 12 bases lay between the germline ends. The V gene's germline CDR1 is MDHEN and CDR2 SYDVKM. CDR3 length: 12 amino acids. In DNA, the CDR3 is TGTGCCAGCAGTGTCAGGGTATCCGGCTACACCTTC. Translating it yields CASSVRVSGYTF.

CDR3 amino acids: CASSLAVLAGANTGELFF. CDR3 coding DNA: TGTGCCAGCAGCTTGGCGGTACTAGCGGGAGCGAACACCGGGGAGCTGTTTTTT. V usage is TRBV5-6 and J usage is TRBJ2-2; 11 nucleotides agree with TRBD2. The germline gives CDR1 SGHDT, CDR2 YYEEEE. The CDR3 contains 18 residues. V shed 0 bases and J 0 bases; nucleotides not matched to a gene: 4.

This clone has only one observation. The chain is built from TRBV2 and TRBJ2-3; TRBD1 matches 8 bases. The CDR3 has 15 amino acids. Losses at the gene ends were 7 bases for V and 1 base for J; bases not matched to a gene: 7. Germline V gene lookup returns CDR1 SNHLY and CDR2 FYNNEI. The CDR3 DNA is TGTGCCAGCACTCTTCCGGGACAGGGCACAGATACGCAGTATTTT. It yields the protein CASTLPGQGTDTQYF.

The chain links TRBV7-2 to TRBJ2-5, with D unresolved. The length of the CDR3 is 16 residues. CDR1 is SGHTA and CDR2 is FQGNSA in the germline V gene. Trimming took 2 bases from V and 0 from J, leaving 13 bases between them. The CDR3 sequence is CASSLIASADQETQYF. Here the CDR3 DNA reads TGTGCCAGCAGCTTAATCGCCAGCGCCGACCAAGAGACCCAGTACTTC.